One sample yielded the 16 T cell receptor beta chains listed below, sequenced in a study of blood T cell repertoires in COVID-19. Measured with immunoSEQ multiplex PCR; TCRdb has only the in-frame clones, and not every one. This sample carries about 160,000 clones, 82% of them seen once, and the ten largest clones take roughly 6.4%. The material sequenced was peripheral blood. The receptors shown here come from a middle-aged woman with COVID-19, enrolled during active disease.

The V call is TRBV30, the J call TRBJ2-1, with 16 bases lining up with TRBD2. The CDR3 has 14 residues. The germline V gene has CDR1 GTSNPN and CDR2 SVGIG (reference sequence). J lost 9 bases, V lost 5 bases, and 4 bases had no gene match. The CDR3 is CAWSGLAGGTEQFF. CDR3 coding DNA: TGTGCCTGGTCGGGACTAGCGGGAGGGACTGAGCAGTTCTTC. Looking up the rest from reference TRBV30 and TRBJ2-1 gives the full variable domain: SQTIHQWPATLVQPVGSPLSLECTVEGTSNPNLYWYRQAAGRGLQLLFYSVGIGQISSEVPQNLSASRPQDRQFILSSKKLLLSDSGFYLCAWSGLAGGTEQFFGPGTRLTVL.

This sequence joins TRBV19 and TRBJ2-4, with TRBD1 identical over 9 bases. This CDR3 has 16 residues. CDR1 is LNHDA, CDR2 SQIVND, per germline (reference sequence). With 4 bases clipped from V and 1 base from J, the junction kept 5 bases outside the gene matches. DNA for the CDR3: TGTGCCAGTAGTACTGGACAGGGGAAGGCCAAAAACATTCAGTACTTC. Translating gives CASSTGQGKAKNIQYF.

The count of this clone is one. The junction departs from germline at one end; a sequencing error may be responsible. The chain couples TRBV7-7 to TRBJ2-5; 7 nucleotides agree with TRBD1. Germline CDR1 is SSHAT and CDR2 is FNYEAQ (reference sequence). This CDR3 has 14 amino acids. CDR3 in amino acids: CASSLFQGVETQYF. In DNA form, the CDR3 reads TGTGCTAGCAGCTTGTTCCAGGGGGTGGAGACCCAGTACTTC.

The genes are TRBV10-3 and TRBJ2-7; D perhaps matches TRBD2 (6 bases). The CDR3 contains 14 residues. Trimming took 7 bases from V and 1 from J, leaving 14 bases between them. In germline, CDR1 is ENHRY, CDR2 SYGVKD. CDR3: CAIKGDFTSYEQYF. The DNA of the CDR3 is TGTGCCATCAAAGGGGACTTCACATCCTACGAGCAGTACTTC.

The genes are TRBV2 and TRBJ2-7; possible D gene TRBD1, 6 bases. The CDR3 has 13 amino acids. The germline gives CDR1 SNHLY, CDR2 FYNNEI. V lost 6 bases and J lost 1, with 10 bases in between. CDR3 bases: TGTGCCAGCAGCCCAGGGGTTTCCTACGAGCAGTACGTC. This translates into CASSPGVSYEQYV.

The chain has TRBV19 and TRBJ1-2, with a tentative D call TRBD1 (6 bases). Trimming cost V 6 bases and J 7 bases, with 18 bases left between them. Per germline, CDR1 LNHDA and CDR2 SQIVND (reference sequence). This CDR3 spans 14 amino acids. CDR3 DNA: TGTGCCAGTAGCGAACAGGGATCTCTCAGTGGCTACACCTTC. Translation gives CASSEQGSLSGYTF. Complete variable domain (other parts from reference TRBV19 and TRBJ1-2): DGGITQSPKYLFRKEGQNVTLSCEQNLNHDAMYWYRQDPGQGLRLIYYSQIVNDFQKGDIAEGYSVSREKKESFPLTVTSAQKNPTAFYLCASSEQGSLSGYTFGSGTRLTVV.

V gene TRBV6-5 combines with J gene TRBJ2-1; D is ambiguous. Germline CDR1 reads MNHEY; CDR2 reads SVGAGI. CDR3 size: 13 residues. V was trimmed by 6 bases and J by 8 bases, leaving 14 bases between them. CDR3 bases: TGTGCCAGCAGGGCCAGTAATCCTGATGAGCAGTTCTTC. It translates to CASRASNPDEQFF.

The chain carries TRBV6-6 and TRBJ2-3; TRBD2 matches at 10 bases. The CDR3 contains 16 residues. The V and J ends lost 7 bases and 2 bases, in that order; junction bases with no gene match: 9. CDR1 MNHNY and CDR2 SVGAGI come from the germline V gene (reference sequence). The CDR3 loop reads CASTHRLAGATDTQYF. CDR3 nucleotides: TGTGCCAGCACCCACCGGCTAGCGGGAGCCACAGATACGCAGTATTTT.

The CDR3 sequence is CASSSDHSYGSPLHF. The CDR3 bases are TGTGCCAGCAGTTCGGATCACAGCTATGGTTCACCCCTCCACTTT. The chain carries TRBV27 and TRBJ1-6; unclear D gene. CDR1 MNHEY and CDR2 SMNVEV come from the germline V gene (reference sequence). The CDR3 sequence is 15 residues long. The ends were cut back, 4 bases at V and 9 bases at J, with 16 bases in the middle.

The chain combines TRBV3-1 (or the pseudogene TRBV3-2) with TRBJ1-2; 10 bases agree with TRBD1. Germline CDR1 LGHDT, CDR2 YNNKEL (reference sequence). This CDR3 contains 15 residues. V lost 4 bases, J lost 0 bases, and 2 bases stayed unmatched. The CDR3 protein is CASSRGTGANYGYTF. The CDR3 region has the DNA TGTGCCAGCAGCCGTGGGACAGGGGCTAACTATGGCTACACCTTC.

This clone turned up a few times. V usage is TRBV6-2 or TRBV6-3 and J usage is TRBJ2-7; TRBD2 matches 13 bases. CDR3 length equals 17 residues. Germline values: CDR1 MNHEY, CDR2 SVGEGT. The trim removed 5 bases at V and 4 bases at J, leaving 11 bases unmatched. The CDR3 here is CASSPKRTSGSFYEQYF. CDR3 DNA sequence: TGTGCCAGCAGTCCCAAACGGACTAGCGGGAGTTTTTACGAGCAGTACTTC.

The chain recombines TRBV25-1 with TRBJ2-5; TRBD2 is a possible D gene (7 bases). Per germline, CDR1 MGHDK and CDR2 SYGVNS. The ends were cut back, 5 bases at V and 3 bases at J, with 16 bases in the middle. The CDR3 is 15 amino acids. The CDR3 reads CASSSSGRDKETQYF. The DNA for the CDR3 is TGTGCCAGCAGTAGCTCGGGGAGGGACAAAGAGACCCAGTACTTC.

This clone was seen just once. The rearrangement joins TRBV19 to TRBJ2-1; TRBD2 agrees at 10 bases. The length of the CDR3 is 15 residues. With V trimmed by 9 bases and J by 8 bases, 13 bases remained unmatched. Germline assignment: CDR1 LNHDA and CDR2 SQIVND (reference sequence). CDR3 sequence: CASSQTSGIFDEQFF. The CDR3 bases are TGTGCCAGCTCTCAAACTAGCGGGATCTTCGATGAGCAGTTCTTC.

The chain uses TRBV6-2 or TRBV6-3 and TRBJ1-2, with D possibly matching TRBD1 (6 bases). V was pared by 6 bases and J by 5 bases, with 10 bases between. This CDR3 region has 12 residues. CDR1 is MNHEY and CDR2 is SVGEGT in the germline V gene. This CDR3 reads CASSEGEYGYTF. The CDR3, as DNA: TGTGCCAGCAGCGAGGGGGAGTATGGCTACACCTTC.

V gene TRBV6-5 combines with J gene TRBJ2-7; 7 nucleotides align to TRBD1. Germline CDR1 is MNHEY and CDR2 is SVGAGI. The trim removed 6 bases at V and 0 bases at J, leaving 8 bases unmatched. This CDR3 has 15 residues. The CDR3 DNA follows: TGTGCCAGCAGCTCCTCAGGGGGTGGCTCCTACGAGCAGTACGTC. It translates to CASSSSGGGSYEQYV.

The genes are TRBV7-6 and TRBJ2-1, with TRBD2 identical over 9 bases. CDR3 length: 16 amino acids. V was clipped by 1 base and J by 7 bases; unmatched bases: 8. Germline CDR1 reads SGHVS; CDR2 reads FNYEAQ. This CDR3 reads CASSLVGSGGRNEQFF. The CDR3 coding sequence is TGTGCCAGCAGCTTAGTCGGTAGCGGGGGCCGAAATGAGCAGTTCTTC.